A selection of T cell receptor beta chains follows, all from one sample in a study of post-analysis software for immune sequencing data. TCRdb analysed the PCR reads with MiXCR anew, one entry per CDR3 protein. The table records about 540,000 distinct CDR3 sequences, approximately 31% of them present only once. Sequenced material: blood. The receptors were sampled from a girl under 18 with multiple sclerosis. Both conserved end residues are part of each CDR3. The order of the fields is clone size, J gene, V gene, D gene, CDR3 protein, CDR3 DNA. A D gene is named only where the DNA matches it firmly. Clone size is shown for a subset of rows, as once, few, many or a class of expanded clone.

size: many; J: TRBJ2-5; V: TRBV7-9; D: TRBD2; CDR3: CASSLGLAGETQYF; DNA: TGTGCCAGCAGCTTGGGACTAGCGGGAGAGACCCAGTACTTC
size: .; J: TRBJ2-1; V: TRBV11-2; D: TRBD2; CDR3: CASSLDLSTGGGQFF; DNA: TGTGCCAGCAGCTTAGATCTCTCCACGGGGGGAGGGCAGTTCTTC
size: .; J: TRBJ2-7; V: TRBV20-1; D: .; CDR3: CSAREELDVAYEQYF; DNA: TGCAGTGCTAGAGAGGAACTAGATGTGGCCTACGAGCAGTACTTC
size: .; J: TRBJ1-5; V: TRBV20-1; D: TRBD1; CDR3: CSAQGGINQPQHF; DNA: TGCAGTGCCCAGGGGGGGATCAATCAGCCCCAGCATTTT
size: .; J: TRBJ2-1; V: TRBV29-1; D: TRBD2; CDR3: CSVRTSGGAAVEQFF; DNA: TGCAGCGTTCGGACTAGCGGGGGGGCGGCTGTTGAGCAGTTCTTC
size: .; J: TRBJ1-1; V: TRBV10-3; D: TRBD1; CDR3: CAIRDREEDTEAFF; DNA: TGTGCCATCAGGGACAGGGAGGAGGACACTGAAGCTTTCTTT
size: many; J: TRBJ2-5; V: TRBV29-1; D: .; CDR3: CSVEFPGRWETQYF; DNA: TGCAGCGTTGAATTCCCCGGGAGATGGGAGACCCAGTACTTC
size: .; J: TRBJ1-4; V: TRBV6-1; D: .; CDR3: CASSGGPIGTDEKLFF; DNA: TGTGCCAGCAGTGGGGGGCCAATAGGGACCGATGAAAAACTGTTTTTT
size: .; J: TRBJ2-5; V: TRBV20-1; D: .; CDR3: CSARGRTGCETQYF; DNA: TGCAGTGCTAGGGGAAGAACAGGGTGTGAGACCCAGTACTTC
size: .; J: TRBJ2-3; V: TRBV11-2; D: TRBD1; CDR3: CASSFIRGRVPTDTQYF; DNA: TGTGCCAGCAGCTTTATAAGGGGGCGGGTTCCGACAGATACGCAGTATTTT
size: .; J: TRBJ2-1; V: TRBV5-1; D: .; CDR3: CASESGISYNEQFF; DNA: TGCGCCAGCGAATCGGGGATCTCCTACAATGAGCAGTTCTTC
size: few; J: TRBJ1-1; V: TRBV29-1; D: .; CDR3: CSVEGGTEAFF; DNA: TGCAGCGTTGAAGGGGGCACTGAAGCTTTCTTT
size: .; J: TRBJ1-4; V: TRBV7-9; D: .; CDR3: CASSWGQETEKLFF; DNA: TGTGCCAGCAGCTGGGGACAAGAGACCGAAAAACTGTTTTTT
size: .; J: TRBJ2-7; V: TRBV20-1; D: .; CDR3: CSARGAAGYSYEQYF; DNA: TGCAGTGCTAGAGGAGCCGCGGGGTATTCCTACGAGCAGTACTTC
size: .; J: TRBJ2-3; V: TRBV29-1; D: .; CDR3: CSYHTDTQYF; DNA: TGCAGCTACCATACAGATACGCAGTATTTT
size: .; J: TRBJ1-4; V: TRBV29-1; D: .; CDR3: CSVGHGGSEKLFF; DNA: TGCAGCGTTGGTCATGGAGGGAGCGAAAAACTGTTTTTT
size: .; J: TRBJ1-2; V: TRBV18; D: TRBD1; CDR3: CASSPLGQEAVYGYTF; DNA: TGTGCCAGCTCACCTCTCGGACAGGAGGCGGTCTATGGCTACACCTTC
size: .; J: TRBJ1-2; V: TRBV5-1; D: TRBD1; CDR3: CASSWDRGAYGYTF; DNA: TGCGCCAGCAGCTGGGACAGGGGCGCCTATGGCTACACCTTC
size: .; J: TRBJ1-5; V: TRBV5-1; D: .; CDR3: CASSLGLVTGNQPQHF; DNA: TGCGCCAGCAGCTTGGGTCTGGTTACGGGCAATCAGCCCCAGCATTTT
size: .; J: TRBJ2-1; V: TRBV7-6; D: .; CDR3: CASSLQGRSSYEQFF; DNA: TGTGCCAGCAGCCTCCAGGGCAGGAGCTCCTACGAGCAGTTCTTC
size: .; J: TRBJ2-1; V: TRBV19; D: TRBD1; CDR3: CASSSRQGSNEQFF; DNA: TGTGCCAGTAGTTCACGACAGGGGAGTAATGAGCAGTTCTTC
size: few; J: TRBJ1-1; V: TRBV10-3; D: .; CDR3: CAISAQQGSEAFF; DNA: TGTGCCATCAGTGCCCAGCAGGGGTCTGAAGCTTTCTTT
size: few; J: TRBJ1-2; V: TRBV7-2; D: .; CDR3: CASSRRADYGYTF; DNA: TGTGCCAGCAGCCGTAGAGCTGACTATGGCTACACCTTC
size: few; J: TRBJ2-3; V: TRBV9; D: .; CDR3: CASSVARTDTDTQYF; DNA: TGTGCCAGCAGCGTAGCCCGGACAGACACAGATACGCAGTATTTT
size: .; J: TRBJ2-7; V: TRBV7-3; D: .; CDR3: CASSSKPGLGYEQYF; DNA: TGTGCCAGCAGCTCCAAGCCGGGCCTAGGGTACGAGCAGTACTTC
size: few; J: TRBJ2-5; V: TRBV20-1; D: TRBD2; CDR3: CSAITLAGAEETQYF; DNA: TGCAGTGCTATCACCTTAGCGGGGGCGGAAGAGACCCAGTACTTC
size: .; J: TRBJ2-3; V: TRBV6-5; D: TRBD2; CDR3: CASSGLAGSDTQYF; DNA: TGTGCCAGCAGTGGACTAGCGGGGTCAGATACGCAGTATTTT
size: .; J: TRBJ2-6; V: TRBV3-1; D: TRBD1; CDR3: CASTSRDRGVAGANVLTF; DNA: TGTGCCAGCACCTCGCGGGACAGGGGTGTGGCTGGGGCCAACGTCCTGACTTTC
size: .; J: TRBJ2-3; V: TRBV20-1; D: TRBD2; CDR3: CSANPGGGNTDTQYF; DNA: TGCAGTGCTAATCCCGGGGGGGGAAACACAGATACGCAGTATTTT
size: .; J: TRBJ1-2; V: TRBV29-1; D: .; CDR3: CSVDEGPTGYTF; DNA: TGCAGTGTTGATGAGGGCCCGACTGGCTACACCTTC
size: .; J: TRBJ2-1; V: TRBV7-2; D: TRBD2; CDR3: CASRRGTSGRVNEQFF; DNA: TGTGCCAGCAGGCGAGGGACTAGCGGGAGGGTAAATGAGCAGTTCTTC
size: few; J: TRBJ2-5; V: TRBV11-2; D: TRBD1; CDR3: CASRPLNRGPQETQYF; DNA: TGTGCCAGCAGACCCTTAAACAGGGGGCCCCAAGAGACCCAGTACTTC
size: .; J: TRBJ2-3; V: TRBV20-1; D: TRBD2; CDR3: CSAHIAGGSTDTQYF; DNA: TGCAGTGCTCACATAGCGGGAGGGAGCACAGATACGCAGTATTTT
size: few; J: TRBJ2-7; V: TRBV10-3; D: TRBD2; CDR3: CAISEGASGGSYEQYF; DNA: TGTGCCATCAGTGAGGGGGCTAGCGGGGGTTCCTACGAGCAGTACTTC
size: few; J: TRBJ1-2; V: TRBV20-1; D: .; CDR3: CSARDHNYGYTF; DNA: TGCAGTGCCCGGGACCATAACTATGGCTACACCTTC